The sequence of this T cell receptor (beta chain) was determined in a study of regulatory T cells in long-lasting Graves disease. Study observations and caveats: Small sample size may have lowered accuracy. It was in persistent disease that TRBV28, TRBJ1-2 and TRBJ2-5 were favored.

In building TCR beta libraries, iRepertoire HTBI primers were used together with Arm-PCR of CDR3 regions. TCRdb used MiXCR to reprocess the multiplex PCR reads, holding one entry per CDR3 protein. The table lists over 500,000 distinct CDR3 sequences, approximately 16% of them singletons. Germline V gene lookup returns CDR1 SQVTM and CDR2 ANQGSEA. The CDR3 consists of 14 residues. V was clipped by 4 bases and J by 0 bases, with 10 bases between them. Time point of the sample: newly diagnosed GD, antithyroid drugs for less than 3 months. The TCR library was made from RNA that had been extracted from PBMCs in TRIzol. American Thyroid Association guidelines served as the basis for diagnosing Graves' disease. Notes on this clonotype: Its antigen is as yet unknown.

The same data also contributed to another study, on T cells in Graves' hyperthyroidism and ophthalmopathy. From that study: RT-PCR in the first round (using the HTBI primer set) targeted the TCR CDR3.

The sample consisted of peripheral blood mononuclear cells (PBMCs), taken at new diagnosis, from a patient treated with antithyroid drugs. The rearrangement joins TRBV29-1 to TRBJ1-5, with D perhaps matching TRBD1 (6 bases). The sequence derives from a man aged 18 to 30 with Graves disease. CDR3 amino acids: CSVVTGNSNQPQHF. The DNA for the CDR3 is TGCAGCGTTGTTACAGGGAATAGCAATCAGCCCCAGCATTTT.